This paragraph reports one TCR beta chain. Its antigen is currently unknown. Only in-frame clones appear in the TCRdb table, and some are missing; sequencing was by immunoSEQ multiplex PCR. Seen here are 16,000 or so clones, about 88% observed once, and the top ten hold 50% to 60%. The data originate from a study of lymphopenia after photon versus proton radiotherapy. Points from the study as a whole: Larger post-nadir TCR diversity loss correlated inversely with survival in deceased patients.

The receptor was isolated from an older woman with cholangiocarcinoma. Some clones in this sample may be carry-over from other donors' samples. This material consisted of peripheral blood, taken from a patient treated with proton-based radiotherapy.

CDR3 sequence: CASSLVLLSEQFF. The CDR3 DNA reads TGTGCCAGCAGCTTGGTTTTGCTCAGTGAGCAGTTCTTC. V usage is TRBV5-4 and J usage is TRBJ2-1; D not certain. Trimming shortened V by 0 bases and J by 9 bases, and 10 bases separated the two germline ends. The CDR3 sequence is 13 residues long. The germline CDR1 and CDR2 sequences are SGHNT and YYREEE (reference sequence).